Below are 28 T cell receptor beta chains sequenced from a single sample in a study of cytomegalovirus exposure and HLA in healthy donors. Assay: immunoSEQ multiplex PCR; the TCRdb copy retains only in-frame clones and omits some. Of around 150,000 clones listed, about four fifths were seen once; the top ten hold 10%. The sequenced sample consisted of PBMCs. All receptors derive from a man under 40 in good health and CMV-seropositive.

This clone occurred once. This chain links TRBV5-4 with TRBJ2-1; TRBD2 agrees at 9 bases. Germline V gene sequence: CDR1 SGHNT, CDR2 YYREEE (reference sequence). CDR3 size: 17 residues. After removal of 3 bases from V and 0 bases from J, the junction contained 7 bases not matched to a gene. The chain's CDR3 is CASSSLSAGGSYNEQFF. CDR3 nucleotides: TGTGCCAGCAGCTCTTTATCAGCGGGGGGCTCCTACAATGAGCAGTTCTTC.

This chain links TRBV29-1 with TRBJ2-6; 9 bases line up with TRBD1. CDR3 length: 16 residues. J lost 2 bases, V lost 7 bases, and 9 bases had no gene match. Germline V gene lookup returns CDR1 SQVTM and CDR2 ANQGSEA. The CDR3 region is CSAGRQGGAGANVLTF. The CDR3 DNA follows: TGCAGCGCTGGCCGACAGGGGGGAGCTGGGGCCAACGTCCTGACTTTC.

The chain combines TRBV2 with TRBJ2-7; TRBD2 aligns across 12 bases. Germline loops: CDR1 SNHLY, CDR2 FYNNEI. V shed 6 bases, J shed 5 bases, and the junction held 8 bases outside the gene matches. The CDR3 is made up of 15 amino acids. The CDR3 DNA sequence: TGTGCCAGCAGCCAGAGACTAGCGGGAGCACACGAGCAGTACTTC. It yields the protein CASSQRLAGAHEQYF.

The genes are TRBV19 and TRBJ1-2; TRBD1 aligns across 10 bases. The length of the CDR3 is 13 residues. Unmatched junction bases numbered 5, after V lost 5 bases and J lost 8 bases. Looked up from germline, CDR1 is LNHDA and CDR2 is SQIVND (reference sequence). In nucleotides, the CDR3 is TGTGCCAGTAGTGGACAGGGGGACGGGGGCTACACCTTC. Translated, it gives CASSGQGDGGYTF.

The rearrangement uses TRBV5-6 and TRBJ1-2; D uncertain. Trimming left V 4 bases short and J 7 bases short, with 20 bases between. The germline CDR1 and CDR2 sequences are SGHDT and YYEEEE. The CDR3 extends over 15 amino acids. CDR3 DNA sequence: TGTGCCAGCAGCCCATTTTCGGCGGGTTCCGGTGGCTACACCTTC. Amino acid sequence: CASSPFSAGSGGYTF.

This clone was picked up one time. The chain employs TRBV28 and TRBJ2-5, with 9 positions matching TRBD2. The CDR3 contains 14 residues. From germline, CDR1 is MDHEN and CDR2 SYDVKM. V shed 8 bases, J shed 4 bases, and the junction held 8 bases outside the gene matches. In DNA form, the CDR3 reads TGTGCCAGCCTTAGCGGGGGAGAGGGAGAGACCCAGTACTTC. Translating gives CASLSGGEGETQYF.

The CDR3 bases are TGTGCCAGCAGCGCGGACAGGGAAGAGACCCAGTACTTC. Amino acids: CASSADREETQYF. This chain links TRBV11-2 with TRBJ2-5; 8 nucleotides line up with TRBD1. V lost 5 bases and J lost 3; bases outside the gene matches: 2. This CDR3 region has 13 residues. From germline, CDR1 is SGHAT and CDR2 FQNNGV.

This chain links TRBV2 with TRBJ1-4, with D possibly being TRBD1 (5 bases). Germline-derived CDR1 and CDR2 are SNHLY and FYNNEI. The CDR3 runs 14 residues. Trimming removed 6 bases from V and 4 bases from J, with 12 bases in between. The CDR3 region has the DNA TGTGCCAGCAGCCGCGACAGATATAATGAAAAACTGTTTTTT. This translates into CASSRDRYNEKLFF.

The gene calls are TRBV15 and TRBJ1-1, with D possibly TRBD1 on 5 matching bases. The CDR3 is 17 amino acids. Germline V lookup: CDR1 LNHNV, CDR2 YYDKDF (reference sequence). V lost 5 bases and J lost 0, with 19 bases in between. Here the CDR3 DNA reads TGTGCCACCAGCGGTCTATCACTAAGGGGAATGAACACTGAAGCTTTCTTT. As protein: CATSGLSLRGMNTEAFF.

The chain employs TRBV6-6 and TRBJ2-7; 11 nucleotides line up with TRBD1. The germline gives CDR1 MNHNY, CDR2 SVGAGI (reference sequence). The CDR3 consists of 14 residues. Losses at the gene ends were 5 bases for V and 5 bases for J; bases not matched to a gene: 5. As DNA, the CDR3 is TGTGCCAGCAGTCCACCGGGACAGGGGGACGAGCAGTACTTC. As protein: CASSPPGQGDEQYF.

The chain is built from TRBV6-1 and TRBJ2-1, with TRBD2 as a possible D gene (6 bases). Trimming stripped 3 bases from V and 4 bases from J, with 13 bases between. Germline CDR1 MNHNS, CDR2 SASEGT. CDR3 length: 15 amino acids. CDR3 sequence (DNA): TGTGCCAGCAGTGAGGGTGGGACTTCTTACAATGAGCAGTTCTTC. Translating gives CASSEGGTSYNEQFF.

The rearrangement links TRBV7-3 to TRBJ2-2; the match to TRBD2 covers 13 bases. V lost 2 bases, J lost 8 bases, and 5 bases stayed unmatched. Germline values: CDR1 SGHTA, CDR2 FQGTGA. The CDR3 totals 16 residues. The CDR3 loop is CASSLSATSGRGELFF. DNA of the CDR3: TGTGCCAGCAGCTTATCAGCGACTAGCGGGAGGGGGGAGCTGTTTTTT.

The CDR3 region is CASSPQGPYGYTF. CDR3 bases: TGTGCCAGCAGCCCCCAGGGGCCCTATGGCTACACCTTC. The chain couples TRBV7-8 to TRBJ1-2, with D possibly matching TRBD1 (6 bases). Trimming took 5 bases from V and 4 from J, leaving 11 bases between them. CDR1 and CDR2 from the germline V gene are SGHVS and FQNEAQ. The CDR3 runs to 13 residues.

The gene calls are TRBV25-1 and TRBJ1-1; weak D call: TRBD1 (5 bases). The CDR3 is 13 amino acids. Per germline, CDR1 MGHDK and CDR2 SYGVNS. V was clipped by 5 bases and J by 4 bases, with 11 bases between them. CDR3 residues: CASSNTGGTEAFF. Here the CDR3 DNA reads TGTGCCAGCAGTAACACGGGGGGCACTGAAGCTTTCTTT. Drawing the rest from reference TRBV25-1 and TRBJ1-1, the complete variable domain is EADIYQTPRYLVIGTGKKITLECSQTMGHDKMYWYQQDPGMELHLIHYSYGVNSTEKGDLSSESTVSRIRTEHFPLTLESARPSHTSQYLCASSNTGGTEAFFGQGTRLTVV.

This clone was detected a few times. V and J are TRBV4-1 and TRBJ2-2; possibly TRBD1 for D (6 bases). Germline CDR1 MGHRA, CDR2 YSYEKL. Trimming removed 0 bases at V and 0 bases at J, with 8 bases between. There are 16 residues in the CDR3. Here the CDR3 DNA reads TGCGCCAGCAGCCAAGATCGGGACACGAACACCGGGGAGCTGTTTTTT. It yields the protein CASSQDRDTNTGELFF.

This clone was found a few times. V and J are TRBV6-5 and TRBJ1-1; D remains ambiguous. The CDR3 length is 14 residues. Germline loops: CDR1 MNHEY, CDR2 SVGAGI. Trimming pared 0 bases from V and 4 bases from J, leaving 9 bases between. This CDR3 reads CASSYSVRLTEAFF. CDR3 DNA sequence: TGTGCCAGCAGTTACTCGGTGCGGCTCACTGAAGCTTTCTTT.

This chain links TRBV19 with TRBJ1-5; D remains ambiguous. Germline V lookup: CDR1 LNHDA, CDR2 SQIVND (reference sequence). Trimming took off 3 bases at V and 6 bases at J, with 18 bases between the two ends. There are 16 residues in the CDR3. CDR3 DNA sequence: TGTGCCAGTAGTATTACATGGGGAGGAGAGACTCAGCCCCAGCATTTT. The encoded protein is CASSITWGGETQPQHF.

The chain couples TRBV11-2 to TRBJ2-5, with 7 bases aligning to TRBD2. Trimming at V came to 4 bases and at J to 1 base, leaving 9 bases not matched to a gene. Germline assignment: CDR1 SGHAT and CDR2 FQNNGV. The CDR3 contains 16 residues. The CDR3: CASSSEGLPSQETQYF. CDR3 coding DNA: TGTGCCAGCAGCTCCGAGGGACTACCCTCCCAAGAGACCCAGTACTTC.

CDR3 in DNA: TGCGCCACTGGTGCGGGGGCAAATACGCAGTATTTT. It encodes CATGAGANTQYF. V is TRBV10-2 and J is TRBJ2-3, with D possibly matching TRBD2 (7 bases). Trimming cost V 10 bases and J 7 bases, with 15 bases left between them. The germline V gene has CDR1 WSHSY and CDR2 SAAADI. There are 12 residues in the CDR3.

The gene calls are TRBV6-1 and TRBJ2-5, with no clear D. V was trimmed by 0 bases and J by 7 bases, leaving 6 bases between them. Germline-derived CDR1 and CDR2 are MNHNS and SASEGT. This CDR3 is built from 12 residues. CDR3 in DNA: TGTGCCAGCAGTGAAGCGCCGGGGACCCAGTACTTC. Translating it yields CASSEAPGTQYF.

A single count supports this clone. The chain's CDR3 is CASNLGLPSEETQYF. The CDR3 DNA follows: TGTGCCAGTAACTTAGGACTACCCTCGGAAGAGACCCAGTACTTC. This chain uses TRBV2 with TRBJ2-5, with D possibly matching TRBD2 (6 bases). Per germline, CDR1 SNHLY and CDR2 FYNNEI. CDR3 length: 15 amino acids. The germline V and J ends were trimmed by 9 bases and 3 bases, with 20 bases remaining between them.

CDR3 in amino acids: CASSAGQGWASGANVLTF. The CDR3 nucleotides are TGTGCCAGCAGTGCGGGACAGGGTTGGGCCTCTGGGGCCAACGTCCTGACTTTC. This chain connects TRBV25-1 to TRBJ2-6; 9 bases are a match to TRBD1. Germline V gives CDR1 MGHDK, CDR2 SYGVNS. This CDR3 spans 18 amino acids. V was pared by 4 bases and J by 0 bases, with 7 bases of the junction left unmatched.

V gene TRBV27 combines with J gene TRBJ1-1, with 7 bases identical to TRBD1. CDR3 length: 16 amino acids. The trim removed 6 bases at V and 3 bases at J, leaving 13 bases unmatched. Germline V CDR1 and CDR2: MNHEY, SMNVEV (reference sequence). The CDR3 region is CASRRKGALSDTEAFF. The DNA of the CDR3 is TGTGCCAGCAGACGTAAGGGGGCTCTCTCGGACACTGAAGCTTTCTTT.

The chain links TRBV28 to TRBJ2-5; TRBD1 aligns across 7 bases. Germline CDR1 is MDHEN and CDR2 is SYDVKM. The CDR3 runs 15 residues. V shed 5 bases, J shed 2 bases, and the junction held 8 bases outside the gene matches. The CDR3 DNA is TGTGCCAGCAGTCCCAGACAGGGCCTTCAAGAGACCCAGTACTTC. Translated: CASSPRQGLQETQYF.

The V and J genes are TRBV5-1 and TRBJ1-1, with a tentative D call TRBD1 (5 bases). Per the germline V gene, CDR1 is SGHRS and CDR2 is YFSETQ. This CDR3 is 14 amino acids long. V lost 1 base, J lost 4 bases, and 11 bases lay in between. CDR3 protein: CASSLSQGSTEAFF. The CDR3 DNA is TGCGCCAGCAGCTTGAGTCAGGGTAGCACTGAAGCTTTCTTT.

This clone was counted a single time. J is TRBJ2-7 and V is TRBV9; 13 bases line up with TRBD2. This CDR3 has 16 residues. V lost 0 bases to trimming and J lost 5 bases; unmatched junction nucleotides: 5. From germline, CDR1 is SGDLS and CDR2 YYNGEE. The CDR3 DNA reads as TGTGCCAGCAGCGTAGCCAGCGGGACTAGCGGGAACGAGCAGTACTTC. This translates into CASSVASGTSGNEQYF.

CDR3 in amino acids: CASGGAAYNEQFF. Written as DNA, the CDR3 is TGTGCCAGCGGGGGGGCCGCCTACAATGAGCAGTTCTTC. The chain combines TRBV28 with TRBJ2-1, with D perhaps TRBD2 (7 bases). Germline CDR1 and CDR2: MDHEN and SYDVKM. This CDR3 spans 13 amino acids. Trimming pared 8 bases from V and 2 bases from J, leaving 10 bases between.

The chain carries TRBV7-2 and TRBJ1-5; D not resolved. CDR1 and CDR2 (germline): SGHTA, FQGNSA. The CDR3 loop spans 15 amino acids. The ends were cut back, 2 bases at V and 3 bases at J, with 11 bases in the middle. The CDR3 sequence: CASSLMGSINQPQHF. The CDR3 DNA reads as TGTGCCAGCAGCTTAATGGGCAGTATCAATCAGCCCCAGCATTTT.